Listed below are T cell receptor beta chains from one sample, sequenced in a study of blood T cell repertoires in COVID-19. Clones were read by immunoSEQ multiplex PCR, and TCRdb kept only the in-frame ones, dropping some. Of a few hundred thousand clones in the sample, roughly 82% are singletons; the top ten hold 9% to 15%. Input material: peripheral blood. The source is a man aged 80 or over with acute or convalescent COVID-19. The CDR3 runs from the conserved cysteine through the conserved F or W. D genes are given only for firm matches. The size field is filled for only some rows; it gives once, few, many or a size class.

D gene: TRBD1
V gene: TRBV6-6
clone size: -
J gene: TRBJ1-2
CDR3 DNA: TGTGCCAGCAGCCGATCCCAGGGGGTTGGCAACTATGGCTACACCTTC
CDR3 protein: CASSRSQGVGNYGYTF

D gene: -
V gene: TRBV18
clone size: -
J gene: TRBJ2-4
CDR3 DNA: TGTGCCAGCTCACCACCGAGTTTTACCAAAAACATTCAGTACTTC
CDR3 protein: CASSPPSFTKNIQYF

D gene: TRBD1
V gene: TRBV19
clone size: -
J gene: TRBJ1-6
CDR3 DNA: TGTGCCAGTAGTGACAGGGCTAGTTCACCCCTCCACTTT
CDR3 protein: CASSDRASSPLHF

D gene: -
V gene: TRBV10-1
clone size: -
J gene: TRBJ1-1
CDR3 DNA: TGCGCCAGCAGAGAGTACAGGGAAATGAACACTGAAGCTTTCTTT
CDR3 protein: CASREYREMNTEAFF

D gene: -
V gene: TRBV5-4
clone size: -
J gene: TRBJ2-7
CDR3 DNA: TGTGCCAGCAGCGCGTTGACTCGCTCCTACGAGCAGTACTTC
CDR3 protein: CASSALTRSYEQYF

D gene: -
V gene: TRBV28
clone size: -
J gene: TRBJ1-1
CDR3 DNA: TGTGCCAGCAGTTTATGGGCAGTTGAAGCTTTCTTT
CDR3 protein: CASSLWAVEAFF

D gene: -
V gene: TRBV5-1
clone size: -
J gene: TRBJ1-4
CDR3 DNA: TGCGCCAGCAGCTTGGGACAGCTAAATGAAAAACTGTTTTTT
CDR3 protein: CASSLGQLNEKLFF

D gene: -
V gene: TRBV5-1
clone size: -
J gene: TRBJ1-1
CDR3 DNA: TGCGCCAGCAGCTTCAGGGGTGGGACTGAAGCTTTCTTT
CDR3 protein: CASSFRGGTEAFF

D gene: -
V gene: TRBV9
clone size: -
J gene: TRBJ2-2
CDR3 DNA: TGTGCCAGCAGCGTAGATGTCTCCCGGGCCGGGGAGCTGTTTTTT
CDR3 protein: CASSVDVSRAGELFF

D gene: -
V gene: TRBV9
clone size: -
J gene: TRBJ2-1
CDR3 DNA: TGTGCCAGCAGCCCCAGGGGTACGTCCTACAATGAGCAGTTCTTC
CDR3 protein: CASSPRGTSYNEQFF

D gene: -
V gene: TRBV6-1
clone size: few
J gene: TRBJ1-1
CDR3 DNA: TGTGCCAGCAGTGAAGCATTGGCGAACACTGAAGCTTTCTTT
CDR3 protein: CASSEALANTEAFF

D gene: TRBD2
V gene: TRBV4-1
clone size: -
J gene: TRBJ2-7
CDR3 DNA: TGCGCCAGCAGCCAACAAGGAACGGGAGGCTACGAGCAGTACTTC
CDR3 protein: CASSQQGTGGYEQYF

D gene: -
V gene: TRBV6-5
clone size: -
J gene: TRBJ1-5
CDR3 DNA: TGTGCCAGCAGTTACCAGAAACCACCTAGCAATCAGCCCCAGCATTTT
CDR3 protein: CASSYQKPPSNQPQHF

D gene: -
V gene: TRBV28
clone size: few
J gene: TRBJ1-6
CDR3 DNA: TGTGCCAGCAGCTCCGCAGGGCGATCACCCCTCCACTTT
CDR3 protein: CASSSAGRSPLHF

D gene: TRBD1
V gene: TRBV6-5
clone size: -
J gene: TRBJ1-4
CDR3 DNA: TGTGCCAGCAGCCCAGGGATCACAGGGGGGGAAAAACTGTTTTTT
CDR3 protein: CASSPGITGGEKLFF

D gene: -
V gene: TRBV7-2
clone size: -
J gene: TRBJ2-7
CDR3 DNA: TGTGCCAGCAGCTCCGGGACAATCTCCTACGAGCAGTACTTC
CDR3 protein: CASSSGTISYEQYF

D gene: -
V gene: TRBV27
clone size: -
J gene: TRBJ2-7
CDR3 DNA: TGTGCCAGCAGTTTATCGCCCCAGAAGACCTACGAGCAGTACTTC
CDR3 protein: CASSLSPQKTYEQYF

D gene: TRBD1
V gene: TRBV19
clone size: -
J gene: TRBJ2-7
CDR3 DNA: TGTGCCAGTAGTATAAGGGACAGGGGACCCTACGAGCAGTACTTC
CDR3 protein: CASSIRDRGPYEQYF

D gene: -
V gene: TRBV7-9
clone size: -
J gene: TRBJ1-1
CDR3 DNA: TGTGCCAGCAGCTTAGCAAGGGGATTCACTGAAGCTTTCTTT
CDR3 protein: CASSLARGFTEAFF

D gene: -
V gene: TRBV5-1
clone size: -
J gene: TRBJ2-5
CDR3 DNA: TGCGCCAGCAGCTTGGCTGGGTGGGGGCTAGAGACCCAGTACTTC
CDR3 protein: CASSLAGWGLETQYF

D gene: -
V gene: TRBV5-1
clone size: once
J gene: TRBJ2-1
CDR3 DNA: TGCGCCAGCAGCTTGGAAGGGAGCTCCTACAATGAGCAGTTCTTC
CDR3 protein: CASSLEGSSYNEQFF

D gene: TRBD2
V gene: TRBV20-1
clone size: few
J gene: TRBJ2-7
CDR3 DNA: TGCAGTGCTAGTTTCGGACTAGCGGGTGAGGCGCAGTACTTC
CDR3 protein: CSASFGLAGEAQYF

D gene: -
V gene: TRBV19
clone size: -
J gene: TRBJ1-5
CDR3 DNA: TGTGCCAGTAGTTCGGGTTTAGGGGGTAGTCAGCCCCAGCATTTT
CDR3 protein: CASSSGLGGSQPQHF

D gene: -
V gene: TRBV28
clone size: -
J gene: TRBJ1-5
CDR3 DNA: TGTGCCAGCAGTTTAGTCGGGATTAGCAATCAGCCCCAGCATTTT
CDR3 protein: CASSLVGISNQPQHF

D gene: -
V gene: TRBV19
clone size: -
J gene: TRBJ2-2
CDR3 DNA: TGTGCCACCCTCCCATGGGGCGTGGGGACCGGGGAGCTGTTTTTT
CDR3 protein: CATLPWGVGTGELFF

D gene: TRBD1
V gene: TRBV7-9
clone size: -
J gene: TRBJ2-1
CDR3 DNA: TGTGCCAGCAGCTTTTGGGGGGACAGGTCCGGGAATGAGCAGTTCTTC
CDR3 protein: CASSFWGDRSGNEQFF

D gene: TRBD2
V gene: TRBV9
clone size: -
J gene: TRBJ2-2
CDR3 DNA: TGTGCCAGCAGCCCGCGGGAGGCCCCCCCCGGGGAGCTGTTTTTT
CDR3 protein: CASSPREAPPGELFF

D gene: -
V gene: TRBV10-3
clone size: -
J gene: TRBJ2-1
CDR3 DNA: TGTGCCAGCCTGGACAGTCGAGTAGAGTCGGATGAGCAGTTCTTC
CDR3 protein: CASLDSRVESDEQFF

D gene: -
V gene: TRBV19
clone size: -
J gene: TRBJ2-4
CDR3 DNA: TGTGCCAGTAGTATAGCCCAGGGGGGCAAAAACATTCAGTACTTC
CDR3 protein: CASSIAQGGKNIQYF

D gene: TRBD2
V gene: TRBV6-5
clone size: -
J gene: TRBJ2-5
CDR3 DNA: TGTGCCAGCAGGGGGGGGGAGGGCCTCCAAGAGACCCAGTACTTC
CDR3 protein: CASRGGEGLQETQYF

D gene: TRBD1
V gene: TRBV19
clone size: few
J gene: TRBJ2-1
CDR3 DNA: TGTGCCAGTAGTTTCACAGGGGTAACTGAGCAGTTCTTC
CDR3 protein: CASSFTGVTEQFF

D gene: TRBD2
V gene: TRBV10-1
clone size: -
J gene: TRBJ2-5
CDR3 DNA: TGCGCCAGCAGCAACGGACTAGCCCAAGAGACCCAGTACTTC
CDR3 protein: CASSNGLAQETQYF

D gene: -
V gene: TRBV11-2
clone size: -
J gene: TRBJ1-2
CDR3 DNA: TGTGCCAGCAGCTTATCGATAGGCAGGAGCGGCTATGGCTACACCTTC
CDR3 protein: CASSLSIGRSGYGYTF

D gene: -
V gene: TRBV15
clone size: -
J gene: TRBJ1-4
CDR3 DNA: TGTGCCACCAGCAGCCCAGGGTGGGCTAATGAAAAACTGTTTTTT
CDR3 protein: CATSSPGWANEKLFF

D gene: -
V gene: TRBV3-1/TRBV3-2
clone size: few
J gene: TRBJ1-1
CDR3 DNA: TGTGCCAGCAGCTCAGATAACACTGAAGCTTTCTTT
CDR3 protein: CASSSDNTEAFF

D gene: -
V gene: TRBV6-1
clone size: -
J gene: TRBJ1-2
CDR3 DNA: TGTGCCAGCAGTGGCTACGCAATGGCGGGCTTCGGTGGCTACACCTTC
CDR3 protein: CASSGYAMAGFGGYTF

D gene: -
V gene: TRBV28
clone size: few
J gene: TRBJ2-3
CDR3 DNA: TGTGCCAGCAGCTATAGCGGTGGTTTCCTCACAGATACGCAGTATTTT
CDR3 protein: CASSYSGGFLTDTQYF

D gene: TRBD1
V gene: TRBV4-3
clone size: few
J gene: TRBJ1-6
CDR3 DNA: TGCGCCAGCAGTATACAGGGGGTAGGGACACCCCTCCACTTT
CDR3 protein: CASSIQGVGTPLHF

D gene: -
V gene: TRBV7-9
clone size: -
J gene: TRBJ2-3
CDR3 DNA: TGTGCCAGCAGCCCCAGGAGCCCTAACAGGGTTATCACAGATACGCAGTATTTT
CDR3 protein: CASSPRSPNRVITDTQYF

D gene: -
V gene: TRBV27
clone size: -
J gene: TRBJ2-7
CDR3 DNA: TGTGCCAGCAGGGAACAGGGAGTAAACGAGCAGTACTTC
CDR3 protein: CASREQGVNEQYF

D gene: -
V gene: TRBV7-9
clone size: -
J gene: TRBJ1-6
CDR3 DNA: TGTGCCAGCAGCTTGGTCCCTGAGGGTTCACCCCTCCACTTT
CDR3 protein: CASSLVPEGSPLHF

D gene: TRBD2
V gene: TRBV3-1/TRBV3-2
clone size: -
J gene: TRBJ2-3
CDR3 DNA: TGTGCCAGCAGCCTTCCGGGACTACCGAGCACAGATACGCAGTATTTT
CDR3 protein: CASSLPGLPSTDTQYF

D gene: TRBD2
V gene: TRBV6-5
clone size: -
J gene: TRBJ2-7
CDR3 DNA: TGTGCCAGCAGACTCGGACTAGCGGCTTCCTACGAGCAGTACTTC
CDR3 protein: CASRLGLAASYEQYF

D gene: TRBD1
V gene: TRBV19
clone size: few
J gene: TRBJ2-1
CDR3 DNA: TGTGCCAGTAGTATCTACGGACAGGGATTTAGGAATGAGCAGTTCTTC
CDR3 protein: CASSIYGQGFRNEQFF

D gene: TRBD2
V gene: TRBV6-5
clone size: -
J gene: TRBJ2-2
CDR3 DNA: TGTGCCAGCAGGTCCGGGAGGGTCACCGGGGAGCTGTTTTTT
CDR3 protein: CASRSGRVTGELFF

D gene: TRBD1
V gene: TRBV7-3
clone size: -
J gene: TRBJ1-2
CDR3 DNA: TGTGCCAGCAGCCAATCGGGACAGGGCGGTGGCTACACCTTC
CDR3 protein: CASSQSGQGGGYTF

D gene: TRBD1
V gene: TRBV19
clone size: -
J gene: TRBJ1-2
CDR3 DNA: TGTGCCAGTAGTCCAGGGGGCGTAAACTATGGCTACACCTTC
CDR3 protein: CASSPGGVNYGYTF

D gene: -
V gene: TRBV15
clone size: -
J gene: TRBJ1-3
CDR3 DNA: TGTGCCATTGGGCGCGACTCTGGAAACACCATATATTTT
CDR3 protein: CAIGRDSGNTIYF

D gene: -
V gene: TRBV6-5
clone size: -
J gene: TRBJ2-7
CDR3 DNA: TGTGCCAGCAGGGACCCGGCAGGGAACGAGCAGTACTTC
CDR3 protein: CASRDPAGNEQYF

D gene: -
V gene: TRBV7-9
clone size: -
J gene: TRBJ2-7
CDR3 DNA: TGTGCCAGCAGCTCGGACACATCCTACGAGCAGTACTTC
CDR3 protein: CASSSDTSYEQYF

D gene: -
V gene: TRBV6-1
clone size: -
J gene: TRBJ1-1
CDR3 DNA: TGTGCCAGCAGTGAAAATCTAGGGAACACTGAAGCTTTCTTT
CDR3 protein: CASSENLGNTEAFF

D gene: TRBD2
V gene: TRBV5-6
clone size: -
J gene: TRBJ2-7
CDR3 DNA: TGTGCCAGCAGCTTGGTCGGCGGGGGCGAGCAGTACTTC
CDR3 protein: CASSLVGGGEQYF

D gene: -
V gene: TRBV21-1
clone size: -
J gene: TRBJ2-5
CDR3 DNA: TGTGCCAGCAGCAATCCGTCGTATCGGGCGGGGGAGACCCAGTACTTC
CDR3 protein: CASSNPSYRAGETQYF

D gene: TRBD2
V gene: TRBV6-1
clone size: -
J gene: TRBJ2-1
CDR3 DNA: TGTGCCAGCAGTGAATCACTAGCGTTGGTAGGGGAGCAGTTCTTC
CDR3 protein: CASSESLALVGEQFF

D gene: -
V gene: TRBV5-1
clone size: -
J gene: TRBJ2-1
CDR3 DNA: TGCGCCAGCAGCTCATCCGGACTGCCTGCTTTTGAGCAGTTCTTC
CDR3 protein: CASSSSGLPAFEQFF

D gene: -
V gene: TRBV5-4
clone size: -
J gene: TRBJ1-5
CDR3 DNA: TGTGCCAGCAGCATGCGGGGTGGCAATCAGCCCCAGCATTTT
CDR3 protein: CASSMRGGNQPQHF

D gene: -
V gene: TRBV2
clone size: -
J gene: TRBJ1-5
CDR3 DNA: TGTGCCAGCAGTCTGACAGATAGCAATCAGCCCCAGCATTTT
CDR3 protein: CASSLTDSNQPQHF

D gene: -
V gene: TRBV12-3/TRBV12-4
clone size: -
J gene: TRBJ1-1
CDR3 DNA: TGTGCCAGCAGTGTGAGGGAGAGGACTGAAGCTTTCTTT
CDR3 protein: CASSVRERTEAFF

D gene: TRBD1
V gene: TRBV5-4
clone size: -
J gene: TRBJ1-2
CDR3 DNA: TGTGCCAGCAGCTCGCCTATGGACAGGGCCTATGGCTACACCTTC
CDR3 protein: CASSSPMDRAYGYTF

D gene: TRBD1
V gene: TRBV10-3
clone size: -
J gene: TRBJ1-4
CDR3 DNA: TGTGCCATCAGACGGACAGGCGCTAATGAAAAACTGTTTTTT
CDR3 protein: CAIRRTGANEKLFF